Here is one TCR beta chain with its context. The data were produced by immunoSEQ multiplex PCR, yet TCRdb's version contains in-frame clones alone and is incomplete. The sample lists some 170,000 clones, around nine tenths occurring once. The sample is drawn from a study of T cell responses to AZD1222 COVID-19 vaccine. From germline, CDR1 is SGHNT and CDR2 YYREEE (reference sequence). The length of the CDR3 is 14 residues. The ends lost 4 bases at V and 6 bases at J; junction bases unmatched: 10. The material sequenced was peripheral blood, taken on day 0 of AZD1222 vaccination. The TCR originated in an adult in good health. The chain combines TRBV5-4 with TRBJ2-7; 7 positions agree with TRBD1. The chain's CDR3 is CASSLGQNSGEQYF. CDR3 in DNA: TGTGCCAGCAGCCTGGGACAGAATTCAGGCGAGCAGTACTTC.